The sequence of this TCR beta chain was determined in a study of T cell repertoires in cytomegalovirus infection. Comments on this clonotype: Its antigen is not known.

MiXCR, applied by TCRdb to the reads, yields one record per CDR3 protein. This sample has approximately 910,000 distinct CDR3 sequences; roughly 30% occur once, and the top ten carry under 15%. The V gene end was trimmed by 5 bases and the J gene end by 0 bases; junction bases not matched to a gene: 3. CDR3 length: 14 residues. Germline lookup yields CDR1 MNHNY and CDR2 SVGAGI (reference sequence). The clonotype comes from a human donor in good health (CMV status not recorded). Some clones in this sample may be carry-over from other donors' samples. The material sequenced was cultured CD8+ T cells from PBMCs, taken from culture after CMV antigen stimulation. The chain couples TRBV6-6 to TRBJ2-7, with 8 bases lining up with TRBD1. The CDR3, as DNA: TGTGCCAGCAGTGCGCAGGGGGCCTCCTACGAGCAGTACGTC. It encodes CASSAQGASYEQYV.